The entry below gives a single TCR beta chain sequence along with its context. Its antigen remains unidentified. This record belongs to a study of shared clonotypes between healthy human individuals. This CDR3 contains 14 residues. Study results and caveats: Among the subsets, naive ones generally showed larger estimated richness than memory ones.

The run depth of the assay was deep. Method: immunoSEQ multiplex PCR; TCRdb's copy keeps in-frame clones and lacks some. The data contain over 2 million clones, around 95% of them seen just once; the ten biggest clones take up 0.1% to 0.15%. The source of this sequence is a man aged 18 to 30 in good health. The sequenced material came from naive CD4+ T cells sorted from blood. This sample's subset: CD45RA+ positively selected. The chain joins TRBV21-1 to TRBJ2-1; TRBD2, the D gene given by the table, was not confirmed from the DNA. TRBV21-1 is a pseudogene. The CDR3 region has the DNA TGTGCCAGGAAAACCCGCGGACTAGCGGGAGAGCAGTTCTTC. Translated, it gives CARKTRGLAGEQFF.